This T cell receptor (beta chain) was profiled in a study of a mutant IDH1 vaccine in newly diagnosed glioma. Across the whole study: Beforehand, treatment had been radiotherapy, temozolomide, or both; the majority received both.

There are a few counts of this clone. This CDR3 contains 13 residues. Assay used: immunoSEQ multiplex PCR; TCRdb lists only in-frame clones, some missing. Here the sample spans approximately 92,000 clones, 83% being singletons. Stated time point: baseline, week 1 (first vaccination visit). The treatment here: pre-vaccination baseline after standard-of-care therapy. V is TRBV7-5 and J is TRBJ2-2; TRBD2, the D gene given by the table, was not confirmed from the DNA. TRBV7-5 is a recognized pseudogene. Material: PBMCs, obtained from a glioma patient treated with radiotherapy, temozolomide or both. This TCR derives from a woman in her forties or fifties with glioma. CDR3 loop: CARSLGRTGELFF. CDR3 nucleotide sequence: TGTGCCAGAAGCTTGGGGAGGACCGGGGAGCTGTTTTTT.